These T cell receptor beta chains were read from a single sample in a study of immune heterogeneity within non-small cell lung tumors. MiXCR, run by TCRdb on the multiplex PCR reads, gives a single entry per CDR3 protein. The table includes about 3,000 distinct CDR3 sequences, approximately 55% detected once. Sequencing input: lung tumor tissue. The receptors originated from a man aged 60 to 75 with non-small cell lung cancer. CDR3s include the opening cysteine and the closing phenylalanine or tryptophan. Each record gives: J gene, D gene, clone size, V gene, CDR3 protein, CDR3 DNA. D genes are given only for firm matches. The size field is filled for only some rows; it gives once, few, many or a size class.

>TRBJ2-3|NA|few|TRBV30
CAWTRSQDTQYF
TGTGCCTGGACCCGCAGCCAAGATACGCAGTATTTT
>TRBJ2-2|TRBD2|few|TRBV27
CASSSGTSSTGELFF
TGTGCCAGCAGTTCCGGGACTAGCAGCACCGGGGAGCTGTTTTTT
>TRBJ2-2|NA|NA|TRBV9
CASSVGGTGELFF
TGTGCCAGCAGCGTAGGGGGCACCGGGGAGCTGTTTTTT
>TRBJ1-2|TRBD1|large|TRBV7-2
CASSVTRTGGVNGYTF
TGTGCCAGCAGCGTTACCCGAACAGGGGGTGTAAATGGCTACACCTTC
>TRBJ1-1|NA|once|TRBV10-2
CASSESVWVGPNTEAFF
TGCGCCAGCAGTGAGTCGGTGTGGGTGGGACCGAACACTGAAGCTTTCTTT
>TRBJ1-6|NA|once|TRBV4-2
CASSPTDSFNSPLLF
TGTGCCAGCAGCCCTACTGACAGTTTTAATTCACCCCTCCTCTTT
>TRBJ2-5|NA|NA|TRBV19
CASSIGSGEETQYF
TGTGCCAGTAGTATAGGGTCGGGGGAAGAGACCCAGTACTTC
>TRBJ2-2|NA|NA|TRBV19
CASSTRTGELFF
TGTGCCAGTAGTACACGCACCGGGGAGCTGTTTTTT
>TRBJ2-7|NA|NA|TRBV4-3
CASSQDKQEPYEQYF
TGCGCCAGCAGCCAAGATAAGCAGGAACCTTACGAGCAGTACTTC
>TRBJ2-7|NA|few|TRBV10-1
CASSESGPVGYEQYF
TGCGCCAGCAGTGAGTCGGGACCGGTGGGCTACGAGCAGTACTTC
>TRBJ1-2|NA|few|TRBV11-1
CASRYRDKPNYGYTF
TGTGCCAGCAGGTACCGGGACAAACCTAACTATGGCTACACCTTC
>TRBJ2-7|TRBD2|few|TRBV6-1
CASSEDPGGDYEQYF
TGTGCCAGCAGTGAAGACCCGGGAGGGGATTACGAGCAGTACTTC
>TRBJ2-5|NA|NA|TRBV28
CASQGGGASGLQETQYF
TGTGCCAGCCAAGGGGGAGGGGCTAGCGGCCTACAAGAGACCCAGTACTTC
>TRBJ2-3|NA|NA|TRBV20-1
CSAPGATGDTQYF
TGCAGTGCCCCGGGGGCAACGGGGGATACGCAGTATTTT
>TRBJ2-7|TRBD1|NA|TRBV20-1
CSARGPGQISYEQYF
TGCAGTGCTAGAGGTCCGGGACAGATCTCCTACGAGCAGTACTTC
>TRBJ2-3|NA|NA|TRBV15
CATSIVGPPDTDTQYF
TGTGCCACCAGCATAGTCGGGCCGCCAGACACAGATACGCAGTATTTT
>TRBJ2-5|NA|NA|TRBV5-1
CASSWGVGSQETQYF
TGCGCCAGCAGCTGGGGTGTCGGGAGTCAGGAGACCCAGTACTTC
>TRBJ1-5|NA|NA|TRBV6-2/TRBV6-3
CASSTRQNQPQHF
TGTGCCAGCAGTACCCGACAGAATCAGCCCCAGCATTTT
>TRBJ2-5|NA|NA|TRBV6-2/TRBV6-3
CASSSGETQYF
TGTGCCAGCAGTTCCGGGGAGACCCAGTACTTC
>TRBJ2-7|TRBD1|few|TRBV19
CASSIRDSSYEQYF
TGTGCCAGTAGTATTAGGGACAGCTCCTACGAGCAGTACTTC
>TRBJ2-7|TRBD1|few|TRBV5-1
CASSDYRGRYEQYF
TGCGCCAGCAGCGACTACAGGGGGCGCTACGAGCAGTACTTC
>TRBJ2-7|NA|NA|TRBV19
CASSQGRNYEQYF
TGTGCCAGTAGTCAGGGACGGAACTACGAGCAGTACTTC
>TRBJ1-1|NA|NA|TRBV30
CAWVRREYTEAFF
TGTGCCTGGGTCCGGCGGGAATACACTGAAGCTTTCTTT
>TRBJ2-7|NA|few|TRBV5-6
CASSFQGRVYYEQYF
TGTGCCAGCAGCTTTCAGGGGAGAGTATACTACGAGCAGTACTTC
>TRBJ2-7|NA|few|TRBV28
CASRRRVEGIVEQYF
TGTGCCAGCAGGAGGCGGGTGGAGGGCATTGTTGAGCAGTACTTC
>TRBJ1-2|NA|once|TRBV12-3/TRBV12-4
CASSLVGDTDYGYTF
TGTGCCAGCAGTTTAGTTGGCGACACCGACTATGGCTACACCTTC
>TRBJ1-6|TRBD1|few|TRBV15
CATSREDRVYSPLHF
TGTGCCACCAGCAGGGAAGACAGGGTGTATTCACCCCTCCACTTT
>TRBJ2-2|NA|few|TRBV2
CASSVGHRGELFF
TGTGCCAGCAGTGTCGGACACCGCGGGGAGCTGTTTTTT
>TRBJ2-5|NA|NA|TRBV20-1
CSARAAGEETQYF
TGCAGTGCTAGAGCAGCCGGGGAAGAGACCCAGTACTTC
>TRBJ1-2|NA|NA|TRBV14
CASQGGFTEGYTF
TGTGCCAGCCAAGGAGGTTTCACAGAGGGCTACACCTTC
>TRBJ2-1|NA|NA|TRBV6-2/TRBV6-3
CATARRLRGNEQFF
TGTGCCACCGCTAGGCGCCTAAGAGGGAATGAGCAGTTCTTC
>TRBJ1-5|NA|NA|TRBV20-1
CSASPPAGMSNQPQHF
TGCAGTGCTAGCCCCCCGGCGGGGATGAGCAATCAGCCCCAGCATTTT
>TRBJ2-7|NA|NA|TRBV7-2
CASSLSPRMQYF
TGTGCCAGCAGCTTATCTCCTCGGATGCAGTACTTC
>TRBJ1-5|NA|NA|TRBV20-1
CSAREGAGQPQHF
TGCAGTGCTAGAGAGGGGGCAGGTCAGCCCCAGCATTTT
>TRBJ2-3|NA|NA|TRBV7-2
CASSPRDLADTQYF
TGTGCCAGCAGCCCCCGGGACTTGGCAGATACGCAGTATTTT
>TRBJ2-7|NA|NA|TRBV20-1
CSAREGHGPYEQYF
TGCAGTGCTAGGGAGGGACATGGGCCCTACGAGCAGTACTTC
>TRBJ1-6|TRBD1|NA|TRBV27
CASSLSRQGANNSPLHF
TGTGCCAGCAGTTTAAGCCGTCAGGGGGCAAATAATTCACCCCTCCACTTT
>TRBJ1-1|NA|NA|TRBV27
CASSPYGSEAFF
TGTGCCAGCAGTCCTTATGGGTCTGAAGCTTTCTTT
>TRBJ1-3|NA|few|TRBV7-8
CASSLAPVSGNTIYF
TGTGCCAGCAGCTTAGCTCCAGTCTCTGGAAACACCATATATTTT
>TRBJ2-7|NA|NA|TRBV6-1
CASSQNPGYEQYF
TGTGCCAGCAGTCAAAACCCGGGCTACGAGCAGTACTTC
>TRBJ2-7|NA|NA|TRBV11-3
CASSSGSQGTIYEQYF
TGTGCCAGCAGCTCGGGATCACAGGGAACTATCTACGAGCAGTACTTC
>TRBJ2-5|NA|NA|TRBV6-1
CASSEGPGMETQYF
TGTGCCAGCAGTGAAGGCCCAGGGATGGAGACCCAGTACTTC
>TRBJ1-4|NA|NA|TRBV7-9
CASSLSRSEEKLFF
TGTGCCAGCAGCTTAAGCAGGTCGGAAGAAAAACTGTTTTTT
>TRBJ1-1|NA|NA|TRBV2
CASSEKGLMNTEAFF
TGTGCCAGCAGTGAAAAGGGACTGATGAACACTGAAGCTTTCTTT
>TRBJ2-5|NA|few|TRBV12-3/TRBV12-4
CASSLGQRQETQYF
TGTGCCAGCAGTTTAGGACAGAGACAAGAGACCCAGTACTTC
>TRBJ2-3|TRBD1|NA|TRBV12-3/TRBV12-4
CASSSRGRRTDTQYF
TGTGCCAGCAGTTCAAGGGGGCGAAGGACAGATACGCAGTATTTT
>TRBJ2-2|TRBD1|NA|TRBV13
CASSLETGGLFF
TGTGCCAGCAGCTTAGAGACAGGGGGGCTGTTTTTT
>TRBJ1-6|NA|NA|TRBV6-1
CASRHNSPLHF
TGTGCCAGCAGACATAATTCACCCCTCCACTTT
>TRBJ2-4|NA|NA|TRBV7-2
CASSSSRGPGAKNIQYF
TGTGCCAGCAGCTCATCTAGGGGACCCGGGGCCAAAAACATTCAGTACTTC
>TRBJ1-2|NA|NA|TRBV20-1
CSARPGVMDGYTF
TGCAGTGCTAGACCGGGGGTGATGGATGGCTACACCTTC
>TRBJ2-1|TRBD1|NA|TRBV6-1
CATKRDSRSFF
TGTGCCACAAAAAGGGACAGTCGCTCTTTCTTC
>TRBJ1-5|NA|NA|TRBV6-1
CASSELGAQPQHF
TGTGCCAGCAGTGAACTGGGGGCCCAGCCCCAGCATTTT